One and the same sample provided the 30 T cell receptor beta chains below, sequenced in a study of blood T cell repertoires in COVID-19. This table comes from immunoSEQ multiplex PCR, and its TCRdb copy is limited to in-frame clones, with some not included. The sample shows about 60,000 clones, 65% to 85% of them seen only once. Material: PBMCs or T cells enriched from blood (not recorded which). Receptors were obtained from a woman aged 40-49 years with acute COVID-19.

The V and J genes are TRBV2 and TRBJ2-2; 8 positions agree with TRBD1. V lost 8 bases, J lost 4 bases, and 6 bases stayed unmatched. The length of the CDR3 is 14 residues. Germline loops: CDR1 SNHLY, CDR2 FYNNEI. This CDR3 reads CASAGQGVTGELFF. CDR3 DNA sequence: TGTGCCAGCGCCGGACAGGGTGTCACCGGGGAGCTGTTTTTT.

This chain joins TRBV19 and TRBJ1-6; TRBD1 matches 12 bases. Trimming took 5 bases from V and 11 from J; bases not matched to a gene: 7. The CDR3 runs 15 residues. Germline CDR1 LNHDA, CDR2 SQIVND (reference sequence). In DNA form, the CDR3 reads TGTGCCAGTAGTCCCGGGACAGGGGGCTTTCCACCCCTCCACTTT. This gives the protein CASSPGTGGFPPLHF.

The CDR3 here is CASSYWSGGRASNEQFF. The CDR3 DNA follows: TGTGCCAGCAGCTATTGGAGTGGCGGGAGGGCCAGCAATGAGCAGTTCTTC. The gene calls are TRBV3-1 (or the pseudogene TRBV3-2) and TRBJ2-1; 9 bases agree with TRBD2. V gave up 5 bases and J gave up 6 bases; unmatched junction bases: 14. CDR1 LGHDT and CDR2 YNNKEL come from the germline V gene (reference sequence). The CDR3 totals 17 residues.

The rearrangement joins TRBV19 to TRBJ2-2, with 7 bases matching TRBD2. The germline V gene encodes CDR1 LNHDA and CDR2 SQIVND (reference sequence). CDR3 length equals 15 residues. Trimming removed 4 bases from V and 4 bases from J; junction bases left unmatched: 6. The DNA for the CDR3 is TGTGCCAGTAGTAAGCAAGCGGGGAGCACCGGGGAGCTGTTTTTT. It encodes CASSKQAGSTGELFF.

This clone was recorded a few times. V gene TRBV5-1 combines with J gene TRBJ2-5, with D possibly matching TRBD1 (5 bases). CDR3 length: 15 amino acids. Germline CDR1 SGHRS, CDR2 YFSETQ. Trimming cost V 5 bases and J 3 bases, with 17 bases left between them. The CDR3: CASRLVGQGKETQYF. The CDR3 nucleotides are TGCGCCAGCAGACTGGTGGGTCAGGGAAAAGAGACCCAGTACTTC.

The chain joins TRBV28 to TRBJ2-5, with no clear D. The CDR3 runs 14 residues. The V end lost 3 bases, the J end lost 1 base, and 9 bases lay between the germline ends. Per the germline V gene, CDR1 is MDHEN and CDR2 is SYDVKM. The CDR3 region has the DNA TGTGCCAGCAGTTTTCCCCGTATCCAAGAGACCCAGTACTTC. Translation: CASSFPRIQETQYF.

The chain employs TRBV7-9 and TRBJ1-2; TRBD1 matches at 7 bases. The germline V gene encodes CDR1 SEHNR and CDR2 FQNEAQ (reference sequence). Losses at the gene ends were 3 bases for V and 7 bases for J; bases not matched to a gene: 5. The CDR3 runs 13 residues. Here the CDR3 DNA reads TGTGCCAGCAGCTTGACAGGGTTGGTTGGCTACACCTTC. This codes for CASSLTGLVGYTF.

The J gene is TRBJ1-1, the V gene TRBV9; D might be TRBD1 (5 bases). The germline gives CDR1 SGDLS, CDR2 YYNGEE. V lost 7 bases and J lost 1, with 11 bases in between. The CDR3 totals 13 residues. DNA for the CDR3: TGTGCCAGCGGGACTGGGGGGAACACTGAAGCTTTCTTT. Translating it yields CASGTGGNTEAFF.

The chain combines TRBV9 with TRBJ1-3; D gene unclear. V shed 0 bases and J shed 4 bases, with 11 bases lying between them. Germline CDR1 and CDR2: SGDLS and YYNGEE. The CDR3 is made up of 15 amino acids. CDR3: CASSVGGGNGNTIYF. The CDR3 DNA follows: TGTGCCAGCAGCGTAGGTGGAGGGAACGGAAACACCATATATTTT. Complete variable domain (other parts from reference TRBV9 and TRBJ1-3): DSGVTQTPKHLITATGQRVTLRCSPRSGDLSVYWYQQSLDQGLQFLIQYYNGEERAKGNILERFSAQQFPDLHSELNLSSLELGDSALYFCASSVGGGNGNTIYFGEGSWLTVV.

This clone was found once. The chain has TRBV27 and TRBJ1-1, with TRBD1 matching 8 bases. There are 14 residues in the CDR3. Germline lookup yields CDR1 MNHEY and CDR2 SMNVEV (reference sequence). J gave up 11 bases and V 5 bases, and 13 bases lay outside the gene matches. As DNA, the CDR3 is TGTGCCAGCAGTCCGGTCAGGGGGCGAATCGTCGCTTTCTTT. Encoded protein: CASSPVRGRIVAFF.

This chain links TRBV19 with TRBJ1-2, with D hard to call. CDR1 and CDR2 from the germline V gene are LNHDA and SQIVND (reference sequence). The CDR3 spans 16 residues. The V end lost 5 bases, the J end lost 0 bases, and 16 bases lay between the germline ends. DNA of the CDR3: TGTGCCAGTAGTTTCGCCCTCGACAAGGCTAACTATGGCTACACCTTC. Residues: CASSFALDKANYGYTF.

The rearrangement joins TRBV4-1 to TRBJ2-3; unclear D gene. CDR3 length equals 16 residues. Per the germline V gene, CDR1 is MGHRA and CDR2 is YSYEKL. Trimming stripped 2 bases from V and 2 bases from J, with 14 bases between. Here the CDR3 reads CASSQTRLSATDTQYF. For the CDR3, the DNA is TGCGCCAGCAGCCAAACGAGGCTGTCGGCCACAGATACGCAGTATTTT.

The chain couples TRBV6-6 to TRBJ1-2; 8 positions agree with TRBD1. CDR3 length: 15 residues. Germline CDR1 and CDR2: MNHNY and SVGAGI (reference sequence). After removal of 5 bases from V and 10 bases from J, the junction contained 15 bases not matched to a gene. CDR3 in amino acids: CASSQGQDWWEDYTF. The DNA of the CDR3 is TGTGCCAGCAGTCAGGGACAGGACTGGTGGGAAGACTACACCTTC.

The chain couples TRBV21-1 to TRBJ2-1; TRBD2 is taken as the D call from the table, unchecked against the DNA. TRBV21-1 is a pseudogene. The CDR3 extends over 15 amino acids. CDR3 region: CASSRSRARPNEQFF. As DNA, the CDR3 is TGTGCCAGCAGTCGCTCTCGAGCCCGCCCCAATGAGCAGTTCTTC.

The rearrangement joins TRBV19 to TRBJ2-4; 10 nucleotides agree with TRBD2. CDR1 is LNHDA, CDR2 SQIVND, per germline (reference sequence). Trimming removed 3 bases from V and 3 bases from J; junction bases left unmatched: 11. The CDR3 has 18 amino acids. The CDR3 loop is CASSIPPSGRSGKNIQYF. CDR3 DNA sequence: TGTGCCAGTAGTATCCCCCCTAGCGGGAGATCTGGCAAAAACATTCAGTACTTC.

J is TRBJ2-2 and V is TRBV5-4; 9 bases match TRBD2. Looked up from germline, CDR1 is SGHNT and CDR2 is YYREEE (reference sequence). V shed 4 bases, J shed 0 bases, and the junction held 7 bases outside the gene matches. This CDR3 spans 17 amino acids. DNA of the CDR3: TGTGCCAGCAGCAGATCCGGACTAGCGTCGAACACCGGGGAGCTGTTTTTT. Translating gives CASSRSGLASNTGELFF.

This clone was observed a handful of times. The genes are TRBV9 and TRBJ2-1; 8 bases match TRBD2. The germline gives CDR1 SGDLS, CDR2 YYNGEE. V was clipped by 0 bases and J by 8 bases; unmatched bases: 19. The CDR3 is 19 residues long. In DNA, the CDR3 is TGTGCCAGCAGCGTAGGGCCATCTCGGGGCGGACTAGCACATTATGAGCAGTTCTTC. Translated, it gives CASSVGPSRGGLAHYEQFF.

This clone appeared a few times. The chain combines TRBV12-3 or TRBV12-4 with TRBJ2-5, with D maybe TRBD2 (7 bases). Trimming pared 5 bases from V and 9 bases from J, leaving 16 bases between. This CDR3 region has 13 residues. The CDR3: CASSGGATGAQYF. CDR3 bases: TGTGCCAGCAGTGGGGGGGCCACGGGGGCCCAGTACTTC.

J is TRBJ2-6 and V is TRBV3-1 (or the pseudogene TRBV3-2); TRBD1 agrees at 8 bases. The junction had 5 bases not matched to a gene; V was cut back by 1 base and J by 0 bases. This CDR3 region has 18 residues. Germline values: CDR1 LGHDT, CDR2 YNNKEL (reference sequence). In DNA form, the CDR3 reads TGTGCCAGCAGCCAAGGACAGGGGCAGGTCTCTGGGGCCAACGTCCTGACTTTC. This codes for CASSQGQGQVSGANVLTF.

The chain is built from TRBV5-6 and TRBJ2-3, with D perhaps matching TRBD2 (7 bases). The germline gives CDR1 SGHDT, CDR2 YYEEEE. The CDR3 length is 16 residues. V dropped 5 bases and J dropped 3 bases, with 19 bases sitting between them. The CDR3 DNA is TGTGCCAGCAGTTGGGAGGGGGGAACCAGGACAGATACGCAGTATTTT. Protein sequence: CASSWEGGTRTDTQYF.

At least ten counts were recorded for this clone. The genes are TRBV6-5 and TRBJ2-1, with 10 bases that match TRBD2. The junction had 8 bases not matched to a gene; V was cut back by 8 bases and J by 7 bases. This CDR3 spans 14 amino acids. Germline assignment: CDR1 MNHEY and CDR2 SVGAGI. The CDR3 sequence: CASWLAGARNEQFF. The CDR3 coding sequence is TGTGCCAGCTGGCTAGCGGGAGCGAGGAATGAGCAGTTCTTC.

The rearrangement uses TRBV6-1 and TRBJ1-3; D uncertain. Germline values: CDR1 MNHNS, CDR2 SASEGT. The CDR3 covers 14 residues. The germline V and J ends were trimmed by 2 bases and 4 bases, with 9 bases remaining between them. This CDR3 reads CASSENSWGNTIYF. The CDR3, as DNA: TGTGCCAGCAGTGAAAACAGTTGGGGAAACACCATATATTTT.

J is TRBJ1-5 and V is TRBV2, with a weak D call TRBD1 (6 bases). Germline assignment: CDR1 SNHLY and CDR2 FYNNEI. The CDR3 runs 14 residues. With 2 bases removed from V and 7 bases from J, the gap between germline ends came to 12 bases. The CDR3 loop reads CASSEWQGSQPQHF. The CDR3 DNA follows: TGTGCCAGCAGTGAATGGCAGGGGAGCCAGCCCCAGCATTTT.

The CDR3 DNA reads TGTGCCAGCAGCGTAGATGAGACAGGGTACGGGGAGCTGTTTTTT. Protein: CASSVDETGYGELFF. The chain recombines TRBV9 with TRBJ2-2; 7 bases match TRBD1. The CDR3 length is 15 residues. Germline trimming cut 0 bases from V and 7 bases from J; bases unmatched to any gene: 6. Germline V gene data show CDR1 as SGDLS and CDR2 as YYNGEE. Together with reference TRBV9 and TRBJ2-2, the CDR3 gives the full variable domain: DSGVTQTPKHLITATGQRVTLRCSPRSGDLSVYWYQQSLDQGLQFLIQYYNGEERAKGNILERFSAQQFPDLHSELNLSSLELGDSALYFCASSVDETGYGELFFGEGSRLTVL.

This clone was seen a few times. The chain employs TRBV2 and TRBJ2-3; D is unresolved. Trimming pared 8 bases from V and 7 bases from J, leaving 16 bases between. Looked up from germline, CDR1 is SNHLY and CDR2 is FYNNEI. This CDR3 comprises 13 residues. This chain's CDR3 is CASPGRLDNTQYF. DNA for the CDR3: TGTGCCAGCCCAGGAAGGTTGGATAATACGCAGTATTTT. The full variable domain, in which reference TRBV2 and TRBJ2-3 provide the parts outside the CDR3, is EPEVTQTPSHQVTQMGQEVILRCVPISNHLYFYWYRQILGQKVEFLVSFYNNEISEKSEIFDDQFSVERPDGSNFTLKIRSTKLEDSAMYFCASPGRLDNTQYFGPGTRLTVL.

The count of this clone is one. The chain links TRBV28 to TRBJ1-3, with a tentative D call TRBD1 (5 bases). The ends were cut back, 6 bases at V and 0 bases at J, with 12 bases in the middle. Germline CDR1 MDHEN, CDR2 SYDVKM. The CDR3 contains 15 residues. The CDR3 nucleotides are TGTGCCAGCAGCCGGGACTGGGGCTCTGGAAACACCATATATTTT. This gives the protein CASSRDWGSGNTIYF.

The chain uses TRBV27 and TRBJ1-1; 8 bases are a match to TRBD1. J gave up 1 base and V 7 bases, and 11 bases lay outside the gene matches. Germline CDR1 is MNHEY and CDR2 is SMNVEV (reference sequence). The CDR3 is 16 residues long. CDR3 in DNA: TGTGCCAGCAAGGAATTCAGGGGGCTGGAGAACACTGAAGCTTTCTTT. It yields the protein CASKEFRGLENTEAFF.

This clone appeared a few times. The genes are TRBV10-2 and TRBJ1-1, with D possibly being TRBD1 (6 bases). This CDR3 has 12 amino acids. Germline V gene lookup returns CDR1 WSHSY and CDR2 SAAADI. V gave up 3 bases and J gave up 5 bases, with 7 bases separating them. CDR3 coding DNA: TGCGCCAGCAGTGAAGGGGGAACTGAAGCTTTCTTT. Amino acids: CASSEGGTEAFF.

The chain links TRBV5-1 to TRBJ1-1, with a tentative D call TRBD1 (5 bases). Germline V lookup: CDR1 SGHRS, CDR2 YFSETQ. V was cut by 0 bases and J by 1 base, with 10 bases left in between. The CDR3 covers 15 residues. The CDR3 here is CASSLAVGANTEAFF. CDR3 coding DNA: TGCGCCAGCAGCTTGGCGGTAGGGGCGAACACTGAAGCTTTCTTT. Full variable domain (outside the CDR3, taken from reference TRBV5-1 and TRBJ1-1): KAGVTQTPRYLIKTRGQQVTLSCSPISGHRSVSWYQQTPGQGLQFLFEYFSETQRNKGNFPGRFSGRQFSNSRSEMNVSTLELGDSALYLCASSLAVGANTEAFFGQGTRLTVV.

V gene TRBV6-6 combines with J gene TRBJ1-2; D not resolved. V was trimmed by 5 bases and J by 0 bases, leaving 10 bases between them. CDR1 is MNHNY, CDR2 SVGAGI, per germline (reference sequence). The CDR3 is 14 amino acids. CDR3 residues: CASSPEGSNYGYTF. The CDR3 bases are TGTGCCAGCAGTCCCGAGGGATCTAACTATGGCTACACCTTC.